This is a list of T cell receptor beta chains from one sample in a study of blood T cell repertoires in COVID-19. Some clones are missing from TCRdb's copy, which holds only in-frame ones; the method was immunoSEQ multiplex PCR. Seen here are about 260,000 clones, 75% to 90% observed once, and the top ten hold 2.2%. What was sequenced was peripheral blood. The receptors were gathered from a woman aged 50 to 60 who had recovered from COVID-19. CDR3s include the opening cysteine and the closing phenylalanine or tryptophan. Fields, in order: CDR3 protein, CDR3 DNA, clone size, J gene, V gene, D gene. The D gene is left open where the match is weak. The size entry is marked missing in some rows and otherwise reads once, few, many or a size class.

CASSLFAPGQLNEKLFF,TGTGCCAGCAGTTTATTTGCCCCGGGACAGCTTAATGAAAAACTGTTTTTT,.,TRBJ1-4,TRBV28,TRBD1
CSVVMHRGHYGYTF,TGCAGCGTTGTCATGCACCGAGGGCACTATGGCTACACCTTC,.,TRBJ1-2,TRBV29-1,.
CASSPRNYGYTF,TGTGCCAGCAGCCCTAGGAACTATGGCTACACCTTC,.,TRBJ1-2,TRBV7-9,.
CASSAQPDTEAFF,TGTGCCAGCAGCGCACAGCCGGACACTGAAGCTTTCTTT,.,TRBJ1-1,TRBV9,.
CASSYGGLAGGSDTQYF,TGCGCCAGCAGCTACGGTGGACTAGCGGGAGGCTCAGATACGCAGTATTTT,.,TRBJ2-3,TRBV5-1,TRBD2
CASSLGTSGSRGEQYF,TGTGCCAGCAGCCTAGGGACTAGCGGGAGTCGGGGCGAGCAGTACTTC,.,TRBJ2-7,TRBV7-6,TRBD2
CASSQDTHSLSSYNSPLHF,TGCGCCAGCAGCCAAGATACCCATTCTCTGAGCTCCTATAATTCACCCCTCCACTTT,.,TRBJ1-6,TRBV4-3,.
CASSLLRGGKLFF,TGTGCCAGCAGCTTATTGCGAGGGGGAAAACTGTTTTTT,once,TRBJ1-4,TRBV7-9,.
CASTFPSARGGRETQYF,TGTGCCAGCACCTTCCCTTCCGCGCGGGGGGGCCGGGAGACCCAGTACTTC,.,TRBJ2-5,TRBV7-8,TRBD2
CASSEVPGSYYGYTF,TGTGCCAGCAGTGAAGTACCAGGGTCGTACTATGGCTACACCTTC,.,TRBJ1-2,TRBV2,.
CASSATGTEAFF,TGTGCCAGCAGCGCGACGGGCACTGAAGCTTTCTTT,.,TRBJ1-1,TRBV9,.
CASSPTGRGTEAFF,TGTGCCAGTAGTCCAACAGGGAGGGGGACTGAAGCTTTCTTT,.,TRBJ1-1,TRBV19,.
CASSLGDSGGKWETQYF,TGTGCCAGCAGCTTAGGGGATAGCGGGGGGAAGTGGGAGACCCAGTACTTC,.,TRBJ2-5,TRBV7-2,TRBD2
CASSPAQRITEAFF,TGTGCCAGCAGCCCCGCCCAGCGGATTACTGAAGCTTTCTTT,.,TRBJ1-1,TRBV9,.
CASSQASGGETQYF,TGTGCCAGCAGCCAAGCCTCGGGAGGAGAGACCCAGTACTTC,.,TRBJ2-5,TRBV5-4,TRBD2
CASRARDRVAGELFF,TGTGCCAGCAGAGCCCGGGACAGGGTGGCCGGGGAGCTGTTTTTT,.,TRBJ2-2,TRBV6-5,TRBD1
CASSVLTTQGETQYF,TGTGCCAGCAGCGTGCTGACTACCCAGGGGGAGACCCAGTACTTC,.,TRBJ2-5,TRBV9,.
CASSERSLAGSTDTQYF,TGTGCCAGCAGTGAAAGGTCCCTAGCGGGATCCACAGATACGCAGTATTTT,.,TRBJ2-3,TRBV6-1,TRBD2
CATSRDNWAGNQPQHF,TGTGCCACCAGCAGAGATAATTGGGCAGGGAATCAGCCCCAGCATTTT,.,TRBJ1-5,TRBV15,.
CASSDRVGGNQPQHF,TGTGCCAGCAGTGACAGGGTCGGCGGCAATCAGCCCCAGCATTTT,.,TRBJ1-5,TRBV2,.
CASTVNRGNQPQHF,TGTGCCAGTACAGTGAACAGGGGTAATCAGCCCCAGCATTTT,.,TRBJ1-5,TRBV19,TRBD1
CASKLAGGETQYF,TGTGCCAGCAAACTAGCGGGAGGAGAGACCCAGTACTTC,.,TRBJ2-5,TRBV6-5,TRBD2
CASRGPYTGENGYTF,TGTGCCAGCAGGGGCCCATATACAGGGGAGAATGGCTACACCTTC,once,TRBJ1-2,TRBV19,TRBD1
CASSRAQRDSPLHF,TGCGCCAGCAGTCGGGCCCAGAGGGATTCACCCCTCCACTTT,.,TRBJ1-6,TRBV5-1,.
CASSPYRVEKLFF,TGTGCCAGCTCACCATACAGGGTTGAAAAACTGTTTTTT,.,TRBJ1-4,TRBV18,.
CASSLGGASYEQYF,TGTGCCAGCAGCTTAGGCGGAGCTTCCTACGAGCAGTACTTC,.,TRBJ2-7,TRBV11-3,.
CASSLETQGFGSPLHF,TGCGCCAGCAGCTTGGAGACTCAGGGATTCGGCTCACCCCTCCACTTT,.,TRBJ1-6,TRBV5-1,.
CASSMQGVIHEQFF,TGTGCCAGTAGTATGCAGGGGGTGATCCATGAGCAGTTCTTC,.,TRBJ2-1,TRBV19,TRBD1
CASSSPWGSGYYEQYF,TGTGCCAGCAGCTCACCGTGGGGTAGCGGATACTACGAGCAGTACTTC,.,TRBJ2-7,TRBV7-2,.
CASSRTSGSWGKNIQYF,TGTGCCAGCAGTCGGACTAGCGGGAGTTGGGGCAAAAACATTCAGTACTTC,.,TRBJ2-4,TRBV6-2/TRBV6-3,TRBD2
CASSVEDRGYEQYF,TGTGCCAGCAGCGTAGAGGACAGGGGTTACGAGCAGTACTTC,.,TRBJ2-7,TRBV9,TRBD1
CASSVDGVSSGHRGGYTF,TGTGCCAGCAGCGTAGATGGAGTATCGTCGGGACATCGGGGTGGCTACACCTTC,.,TRBJ1-2,TRBV9,.
CASSQDRVSRGWGYTF,TGTGCCAGCAGCCAAGACCGAGTTTCCAGGGGATGGGGCTACACCTTC,.,TRBJ1-2,TRBV4-2,.
CASSPATGSAETQYF,TGTGCCAGCTCACCGGCGACAGGGAGCGCGGAGACCCAGTACTTC,.,TRBJ2-5,TRBV18,TRBD1
CASSLGQRVFEQYF,TGCGCCAGCAGCTTGGGCCAGCGAGTCTTCGAGCAGTACTTC,.,TRBJ2-7,TRBV5-1,.
CASTSARAGIQYF,TGTGCCAGCACAAGTGCCCGGGCGGGCATTCAGTACTTC,.,TRBJ2-4,TRBV6-5,.
CASSPSGSGEQFF,TGTGCCAGCAGCCCTAGTGGGAGCGGTGAGCAGTTCTTC,.,TRBJ2-1,TRBV3-1/TRBV3-2,.
CASRQGLDNSPLHF,TGCGCCAGCCGACAGGGCTTGGATAATTCACCCCTCCACTTT,.,TRBJ1-6,TRBV5-1,TRBD1